This TCR beta chain was sequenced during a study of T cell responses to AZD1222 COVID-19 vaccine. Only in-frame clones appear in the TCRdb table, and some are missing; sequencing was by immunoSEQ multiplex PCR. The sample consists of 150,000 to 200,000 clones, 85% to 95% of them appearing once. Study-level results: Vaccination with two AZD1222 doses was followed by a rise in Spike-specific TCR breadth and depth.

A note on this clone: Antigen specificity is unknown.

This receptor was identified in an adult who received the AZD1222 COVID-19 vaccine. The sample in question was peripheral blood, obtained 28 days after the second AZD1222 dose.

The CDR3 here is CASSQLPGHYEQYF. CDR3 coding DNA: TGCGCCAGCAGCCAGTTACCCGGGCACTACGAGCAGTACTTC. The V call is TRBV4-1, the J call TRBJ2-7, with D unclear. V was trimmed by 3 bases and J by 3 bases, leaving 12 bases between them. CDR1 is MGHRA, CDR2 YSYEKL, per germline. CDR3 size: 14 residues.